The sequence of this T cell receptor (beta chain) was determined in a study of cytomegalovirus exposure and HLA in healthy donors. About the study: Ancestry clustering placed more than 65% of approximately 370 genotyped donors in the Caucasian-associated cluster. Study-level findings and limits: Most TCR sequences proved rare, with some public TCRs found in many donors.

Researchers ran the PCR with 60 Vbeta and 13 Jbeta primers. Some clones are missing from TCRdb's copy, which holds only in-frame ones; the method was immunoSEQ multiplex PCR. This repertoire shows around 130,000 clones, approximately 85% found once; its top ten account for 6.7%. V was trimmed by 3 bases and J by 7 bases, leaving 12 bases between them. The length of the CDR3 is 13 residues. Germline-derived CDR1 and CDR2 are MDHEN and SYDVKM. About this clone: Its cognate antigen is unknown.

The specimen was PBMCs. This clonotype originated in a woman aged 25 to 39 in good health and CMV-seropositive. V and J are TRBV28 and TRBJ1-1; D unresolved. As DNA, the CDR3 is TGTGCCAGCAGTTTCGTGGTGAGTAATGAAGCTTTCTTT. Its translation is CASSFVVSNEAFF.